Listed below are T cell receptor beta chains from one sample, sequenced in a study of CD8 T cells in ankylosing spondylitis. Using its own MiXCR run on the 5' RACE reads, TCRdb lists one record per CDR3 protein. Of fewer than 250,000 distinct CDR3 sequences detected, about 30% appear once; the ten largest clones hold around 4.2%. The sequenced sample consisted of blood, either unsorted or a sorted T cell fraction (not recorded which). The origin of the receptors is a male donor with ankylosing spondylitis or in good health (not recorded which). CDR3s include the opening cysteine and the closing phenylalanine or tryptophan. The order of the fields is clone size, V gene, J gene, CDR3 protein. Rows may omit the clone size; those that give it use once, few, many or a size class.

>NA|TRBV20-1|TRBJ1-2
CSAKTENYGYTF
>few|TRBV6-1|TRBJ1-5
CASSVITGGNQPQHF
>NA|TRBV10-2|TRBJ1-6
CASSEWPISLSF
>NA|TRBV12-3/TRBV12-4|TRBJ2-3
CASSSDGSTDTQYF
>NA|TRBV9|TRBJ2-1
CASSDVDEQFF
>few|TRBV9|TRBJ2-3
CASSAGGIADTQYF
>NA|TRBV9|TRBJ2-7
CASSGGGKSYEQYF
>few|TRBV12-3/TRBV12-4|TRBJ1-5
CASSLEGVGNQPQHF
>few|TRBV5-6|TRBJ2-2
CASSPPRGQAGELFF
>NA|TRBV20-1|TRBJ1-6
CSARLSGGNSPLHF